The source of this T cell receptor (beta chain) is a study of T cell responses to AZD1222 COVID-19 vaccine. This CDR3 spans 15 amino acids. V dropped 4 bases and J dropped 9; count of bases not matched to a gene: 9. Germline lookup yields CDR1 LGHDT and CDR2 YNNKEL (reference sequence). General study findings and limits: Reportedly, close to half of spike-specific TCRs are directed against unmutated variant regions. Donors were chiefly white British, with a greater number of females, and clonal diversity was perhaps underestimated.

Assay used: immunoSEQ multiplex PCR; TCRdb lists only in-frame clones, some missing. The sample lists hundreds of thousands of clones; under 95% were seen once. A note on this clone: The antigen is undetermined.

This specimen was peripheral blood, taken on day 0 of MenACWY control vaccination. The clonotype was recovered from an adult in good health. This chain links TRBV3-1 (or the pseudogene TRBV3-2) with TRBJ1-5; 10 positions match TRBD1. CDR3 DNA: TGTGCCAGCAGCCGAGCGGGACAGGGGTCCGGGCCCCAGCATTTT. It specifies CASSRAGQGSGPQHF.